This T cell receptor (beta chain) was identified during a study of OX40 agonist ivuxolimab in advanced cancers. General study points: On average, CD8+ T cells had more expanded clones than CD4+. In the 0.1 to 3.0 mg/kg range, CD4+ and CD8+ blood T cells had expanded clonally by week 6.

Comments on this clone: The antigen remains unidentified.

Profiling relied on immunoSEQ multiplex PCR, and the TCRdb table lists in-frame clones only, not all of them. Of around 80,000 clones in the sample, roughly 87% were seen once. The germline CDR1 and CDR2 sequences are MGHDK and SYGVNS. The V end lost 8 bases, the J end lost 4 bases, and 17 bases lay between the germline ends. The CDR3 spans 14 residues. The V gene is TRBV25-1, the J gene TRBJ2-5, with a possible D match to TRBD1 (6 bases). The source is an adult with an advanced solid tumor such as melanoma, head and neck, liver or kidney cancer. The material sequenced was CD4+ or CD8+ T cells sorted from blood, taken in a trial of the OX40 agonist ivuxolimab. CDR3 nucleotides: TGTGCCAGCTCCCCGATTCCCAGGGGAGAGACCCAGTACTTC. Protein sequence: CASSPIPRGETQYF.